This TCR beta chain stems from a study of CD8 T cells in Susac syndrome. About this clonotype: Its matching antigen is unknown.

Regarding the study as a whole: Susac-specific public clones numbered sixteen in total CD8+ repertoires (and roughly five in CD8+ TEMRA repertoires). Clonal expansion of CD8+ cells in Susac peaked in TEMRA cells (and in active patients).

The germline gives CDR1 MNHNY, CDR2 SVGAGI (reference sequence). Trimming took off 0 bases at V and 6 bases at J, with 5 bases between the two ends. CDR3 length: 13 residues. With random hexamers, about 0.45 to 1 ug RNA was reverse transcribed. TCR beta CDR3 was amplified by immunoSEQ covering 54 Vbeta and 13 Jbeta. In TCRdb, the immunoSEQ multiplex PCR reads were re-called with MiXCR into one record per CDR3 protein. Of fewer than 85,000 distinct CDR3 sequences detected, approximately 93% appear once; the ten largest clones hold about 0.5%. The specimen sequenced was CD8+ T cells from PBMCs. This chain joins TRBV6-6 and TRBJ2-2, with D tentatively TRBD2 (5 bases). The origin of this receptor is a human donor with Susac syndrome. CDR3 amino acids: CASSYSSAGELFF. The CDR3 DNA is TGTGCCAGCAGTTACTCTAGCGCCGGGGAGCTGTTTTTT.